The present T cell receptor (beta chain) was sequenced within a study of T cell repertoires in cytomegalovirus infection (dated by TCRdb to between 2017 and 2020). Notes on the research overall: Donor HLA type was relevant to the analysis, because carriage of CMV infection together with the matching HLA type was indicated by public TCR beta signatures.

From its cysteine to its phenylalanine, the CDR3 spans 12 amino acids. Left in the record is the CDR3 DNA by itself, 36 bases read in frame from the first base. Based on the germline V gene, the CDR1 and CDR2 sequences are MNHNS and SASEGT. V loses 1 base of germline sequence and J loses 5 bases, and the interval between the two ends is 6 bases. The sequencing machine was an Illumina HiSeq 1500. TCRdb ran its own pipeline on the public reads, namely fastp trimming at Q25 and MiXCR clone calling, and kept in-frame beta chains. CDR3 protein sequences are deduplicated, and each keeps its most common genes and DNA. The sample includes some 200,000 distinct CDR3 sequences, with roughly 19% observed a single time. Jointly, the top ten make up approximately 2.9% of the sample. Points the paper makes about the study in general: Carriers of CMV infection plus the relevant HLA type were discriminated by the cumulative frequency of public TCR beta family members in the study cohort and in an independent roughly 370-donor cohort. The ex vivo response was dominated by HLA-C-restricted CMV-specific TCR beta clonotypes, which also provided the single most frequent clonotype in two of eight donors.

This clonotype came up many times. Its antigen is unknown. Qualities for individual bases were not recorded, and no much larger clone is one base off. Source material: PBMCs. This sequence originates from a human donor in good health (CMV status not recorded). Some clones in this sample may be carry-over from other donors' samples. This chain joins TRBV6-1 to TRBJ2-7, with the D gene uncertain. The CDR3 region has the sequence CASSEDVNEQYF. The nucleotide sequence is TGTGCCAGCAGTGAAGATGTTAACGAGCAGTACTTC.